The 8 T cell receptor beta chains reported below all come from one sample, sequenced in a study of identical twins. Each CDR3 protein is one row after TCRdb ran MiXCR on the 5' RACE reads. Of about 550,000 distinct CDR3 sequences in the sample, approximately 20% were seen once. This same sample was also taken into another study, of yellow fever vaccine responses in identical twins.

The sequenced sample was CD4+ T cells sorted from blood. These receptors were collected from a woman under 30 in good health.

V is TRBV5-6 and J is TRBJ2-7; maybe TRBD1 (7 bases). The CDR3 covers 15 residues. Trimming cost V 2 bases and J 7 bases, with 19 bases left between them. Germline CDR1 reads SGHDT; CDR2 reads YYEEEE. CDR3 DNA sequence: TGTGCCAGCAGCTTTATCGGGACAGCCAGCGGGGAGCAGTACGTC. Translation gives CASSFIGTASGEQYV.

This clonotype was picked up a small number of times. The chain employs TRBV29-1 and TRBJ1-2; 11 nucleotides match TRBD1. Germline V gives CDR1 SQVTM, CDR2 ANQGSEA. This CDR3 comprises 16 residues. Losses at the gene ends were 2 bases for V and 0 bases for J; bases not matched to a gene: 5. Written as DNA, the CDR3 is TGCAGCGTTGAACGCCGGACAGGGGGCGCTAACTATGGCTACACCTTC. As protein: CSVERRTGGANYGYTF.

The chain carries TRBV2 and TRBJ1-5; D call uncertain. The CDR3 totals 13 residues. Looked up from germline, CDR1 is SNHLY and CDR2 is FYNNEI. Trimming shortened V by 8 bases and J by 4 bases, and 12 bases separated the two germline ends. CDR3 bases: TGTGCCAGCTCTCGTGAGGTTAATCAGCCCCAGCATTTT. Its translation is CASSREVNQPQHF.

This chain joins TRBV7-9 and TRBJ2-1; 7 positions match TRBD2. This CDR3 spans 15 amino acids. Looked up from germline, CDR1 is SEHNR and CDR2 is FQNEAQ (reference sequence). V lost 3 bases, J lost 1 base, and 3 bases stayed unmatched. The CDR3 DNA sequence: TGTGCCAGCAGCTTGCGGGAGACTTCCTACAATGAGCAGTTCTTC. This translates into CASSLRETSYNEQFF.

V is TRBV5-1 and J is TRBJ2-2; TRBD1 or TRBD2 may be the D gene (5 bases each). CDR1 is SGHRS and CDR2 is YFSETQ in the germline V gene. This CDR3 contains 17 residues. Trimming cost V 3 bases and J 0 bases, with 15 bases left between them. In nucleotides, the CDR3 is TGCGCCAGCAGCTCAGGACCAGTGGGGGCGAACACCGGGGAGCTGTTTTTT. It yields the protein CASSSGPVGANTGELFF.

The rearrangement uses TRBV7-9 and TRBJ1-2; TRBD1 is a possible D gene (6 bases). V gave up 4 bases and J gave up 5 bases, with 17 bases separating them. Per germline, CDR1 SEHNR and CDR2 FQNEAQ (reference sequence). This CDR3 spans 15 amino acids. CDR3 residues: CASSSGSGANYGYTF. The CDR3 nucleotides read TGTGCCAGCAGCTCCGGCTCGGGGGCAAATTATGGCTACACCTTC.

The CDR3 here is CASIGFGDAGELFF. The CDR3 DNA sequence: TGTGCCAGCATAGGCTTTGGTGACGCCGGGGAGCTGTTTTTT. V usage is TRBV6-1 and J usage is TRBJ2-2; D is unresolved. The V gene lost 7 bases and the J gene lost 6 bases, with 15 bases spanning the gap. Germline loops: CDR1 MNHNS, CDR2 SASEGT. This CDR3 is built from 14 residues.

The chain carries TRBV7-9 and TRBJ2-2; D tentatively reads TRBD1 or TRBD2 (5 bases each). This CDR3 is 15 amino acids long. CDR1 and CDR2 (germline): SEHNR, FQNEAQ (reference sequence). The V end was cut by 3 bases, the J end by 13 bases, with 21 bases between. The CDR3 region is CASSFSGTGGGRLFF. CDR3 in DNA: TGTGCCAGCAGCTTTTCCGGGACGGGCGGCGGTCGGCTGTTTTTT.